This T cell receptor beta chain was documented in a study of blood T cell repertoires in COVID-19. Method: immunoSEQ multiplex PCR; TCRdb's copy keeps in-frame clones and lacks some. Among about 270,000 clones, about nine tenths were seen once, and the ten largest hold about 8.7%. Trimming took 0 bases from V and 7 from J, leaving 13 bases between them. Germline-derived CDR1 and CDR2 are LGHNA and YNFKEQ. The CDR3 sequence is 15 residues long. The sequence derives from a man aged 40-49 years with active or convalescent COVID-19. The sample consisted of peripheral blood. The chain has TRBV4-2 and TRBJ1-5; TRBD1 is a possible D gene (5 bases). The CDR3 bases are TGTGCCAGCAGCCAAGATCCCGGCGCAGGGCAGCCCCAGCATTTT. As protein: CASSQDPGAGQPQHF.